The source of this T cell receptor (beta chain) is a study of shared clonotypes between healthy human individuals (dated by TCRdb to 2018 to 2020). With respect to the entire study: Two women and a few men aged 18 to 49 years were included in the cohort. For each donor, three plates each were used for CD4 naive and CD4 memory, two plates were used for CD8 naive, and one plate was used for CD8 memory. To estimate repertoire size and how much clonotypes are shared between individuals, the study performed deep sequencing of blood TCR repertoires from about five healthy adults. To increase sequencing depth and limit assay-specific biases, TCR repertoire library preparation and sequencing were carried out by different laboratories using diverse techniques. Between about 0.85 and 9.5 billion PBMCs per donor were obtained by leukapheresis. Study-level results and caveats: Higher generation probabilities were observed for clonotypes shared by all four sorted-subset donors than for non-shared clonotypes. Naive subsets generally had larger estimated clonotype richness than memory subsets did. Even with the large sequencing depth, rarefaction of the sorted-subset datasets indicated that sequencing was incomplete. Sampling was restricted to blood, and TCR repertoires in tissues likely differ from the TCR repertoires found in blood. Across a few donors, about 5% of naive CD4, roughly 3.8% of naive CD8, about 2% of memory CD4, and 0.4% of memory CD8 clonotypes were shared. The small number of donors limited the genetic and exposure-history diversity represented. Based on pairwise subsampling, the degree of clonotype sharing among donors was expected to be affected by sequencing depth.

About this clone: The clone's antigen remains unknown. Per-base quality was not reported, and no clone a single base away is much larger than it.

Healthy HIV-negative adults with no recently reported acute infections or vaccinations were included as donors. All donors were Caucasian adults living in Nashville, Tennessee, USA. CD4+ T cells were enriched by magnetic negative selection, after which naive cells were positively selected on CD45RA and the negative fraction was taken as the memory subset. Blood was obtained by leukapheresis, after which PBMCs were separated by Ficoll-Histopaque density gradient centrifugation and cryopreserved in liquid nitrogen vapor phase. Purity and quantity of every magnetically sorted T cell population were checked by analytical flow cytometry. Each sorted fraction had its genomic DNA isolated and then quantified by UV absorbance on a Nanodrop 2000c. Trimming takes 6 bases from V and 3 bases from J, and the germline ends sit 16 bases apart. According to the germline V gene, CDR1 reads LGHNT and CDR2 reads FRNRAP. The CDR3, cysteine through phenylalanine, is 15 amino acids long. Only the CDR3 portion is preserved as DNA: 45 bases, with reading frame beginning at the first base.

TCR CDR3 regions were amplified from genomic DNA by multiplex PCR using the deep immunoSEQ assay. Extracted genomic DNA from each cell subset was spread evenly across all wells of several immunoSEQ 96-well plates, with each plate serving as a replicate. Each replicate PCR for sorted subsets received around 200 ng genomic DNA, equal to 28,000 or so T cell genomes. The purified libraries were quantified using a Qubit 3.0 fluorometer, sized with a Bioanalyzer 2100, and then quantified again using the KAPA Library Quantification kit. Every immunoSEQ 96-well plate was sequenced on a separate single-read 150-cycle Illumina NextSeq 550 flow cell. In the source study's methods: Because the immunoSEQ output included only junctional sequences and no quality scores, the filtering could not be the same as the filtering used for full-length reads. To assign V/J genes and CDR3, sequences were annotated against IMGT germline references using PyIR, a Python wrapper for IgBLAST v1.9. Any read was removed if the V/J assignment was weak (E-value above 1e-6), the CDR3 was missing, or the read contained stop codons, out-of-frame junctions, or ambiguous translated residues. V3J clonotypes were defined as sequences sharing an identical inferred V gene, J gene, and CDR3 amino acid sequence. Percentage overlap between repertoires was computed as shared unique clonotypes divided by the size of the smaller repertoire. Three approaches were used to assess repertoire richness: RTK rarefaction, the Chao1 estimator, and Recon v2.1 estimates of unobserved clonotypes. Generation probabilities for all TCRbeta clonotypes obtained by the gDNA method from a handful of donors were computed using OLGA. Not all clones reach the TCRdb copy of this immuneACCESS table, which keeps in-frame sequences only. Checked studies attribute under half of the gap to unresolved V genes and leave the rest unexplained. V and J calls and clone size are given by that table; D and trimming were obtained from the DNA. This sample has millions of clones in its table, and over 85% of those were observed once. 0.39% of the sample is taken by the ten largest.

The clonotype was recovered from a man aged 18 to 35 in good health. Some clones in this sample may be carry-over from other donors' samples. The chain uses TRBV12-5 and TRBJ2-3, and TRBD2 may be the D gene, going by 5 matching bases. Sample: naive CD4+ T cells from PBMCs. Explained via the paper, the cell subset or site label denotes: CD45RA+ positively selected. Here the CDR3 is given as CASGTGIGGTDTQYF. The DNA sequence follows: TGTGCTAGTGGGACCGGGATCGGTGGGACAGATACGCAGTATTTT.